The source of this T cell receptor (beta chain) is a study of blood T cell repertoires in COVID-19. Study-level background: The origin of the acute and convalescent COVID-19 samples was the United States, Italy and Spain. Sources were T cells, B-cell-depleted T cells, or PBMCs; the material itself was cDNA or gDNA.

In the study's own analysis: Estimation of nucleated cell counts relied on the amplification of reference gene primers. The repertoire was sequenced with immunoSEQ multiplex PCR; TCRdb's copy has only in-frame clones and lacks some. The V and J calls and clone size were taken over from that table, and D and trimming were inferred from the DNA. The top ten hold around a sixth of the sample, which has 210,000 or so clones, 80% to 90% seen once. The sample consisted of peripheral blood. This receptor was identified in an elderly woman with active or convalescent COVID-19.

CDR3 in amino acids: CASSIVAGAYEQYF. The CDR3, as DNA: TGTGCCAGTAGTATCGTAGCGGGAGCTTACGAGCAGTACTTC. The J gene is TRBJ2-7, the V gene TRBV19, with TRBD2 matching over 9 bases. V was clipped by 3 bases and J by 4 bases; unmatched bases: 4. The CDR3 has 14 residues. Germline CDR1 and CDR2: LNHDA and SQIVND (reference sequence).